This is a list of T cell receptor beta chains from one sample in a study of CD8+ T cells in alopecia areata. Clones were read by immunoSEQ multiplex PCR, and TCRdb kept only the in-frame ones, dropping some. The data show 90,000 to 120,000 clones, with roughly 84% seen just once and around 25% held by the top ten. The specimen was CD8+ T cells sorted from blood, collected at week 24, from a patient treated with tofacitinib. The receptors originated from a human donor with alopecia areata. CDR3s include the opening cysteine and the closing phenylalanine or tryptophan.

>TRBV5-4
CASSSSGGIAYGYTF
>TRBV9
CASSPRSRISGANVLTF
>TRBV4-1
CASSQLSGGAYEQYF
>TRBV25-1
CASSAGNTEAFF
>TRBV6-5
CASSRGGNTEAFF
>TRBV29-1
CSVEGGQGKF
>TRBV7-6
CASSLGRSSGNTIYF
>TRBV11-3
CASSYKTSYEQYF
>TRBV1
CTSSQELNGTGLYNEQFF
>TRBV7-9
CASSRANSGYTF
>TRBV7-8
CASSRRGGEQYF
>TRBV14
CASSQYAGAGDTIYF
>TRBV13
CASSLGMGGQTEAFF
>TRBV7-2
CASSLRGSEDGLNTEAFF
>TRBV29-1
CSVEGEFIYEQYF
>TRBV7-9
CATQLLSRF
>TRBV7-9
CASSFPGGGFKETQYF
>TRBV30
CARRTGDVVYF
>TRBV27
CASSYLGPNTEAFF
>TRBV5-6
CASSLDEGADTQYF
>TRBV6-5
CASSYSSVGEQFF
>TRBV19
CASNSGTGGDTQYF
>TRBV4-3
CASSQDLVRDPYNEQFF
>TRBV7-9
CASSFSGANVLTF
>TRBV6-5
CASSPGTGGYNEQFF
>TRBV4-1
CASSPSMWSGELFF